The present entry profiles one TCR beta chain with its context. Its antigen is still unknown. The record originates from a study of shared clonotypes between healthy human individuals. Whole-study results and caveats: Clonotype sharing among donors likely depends on sequencing depth. Across subsets, estimated richness was generally greater for naive than for memory populations.

Between the trimmed V and J ends, which lost 7 bases and 5 bases, there was a span of 10 bases. The CDR3 covers 12 residues. CDR1 SNHLY and CDR2 FYNNEI come from the germline V gene. The repertoire was sequenced with immunoSEQ multiplex PCR; TCRdb's copy has only in-frame clones and lacks some. In the table there are roughly 720,000 clones, about 90% of which are singletons. The chain carries TRBV2 and TRBJ2-3, with D possibly being TRBD2 (5 bases). The source of this sequence is a man younger than 35 in good health. Some clones in this sample may be carry-over from other donors' samples. Sequencing input: memory CD8+ T cells from PBMCs. Subset given: CD45RO+ cells pooled with CCR7-negative TemRA cells. The CDR3 DNA reads as TGTGCCAGCACAACCCGGGGAGATACGCAGTATTTT. It is translated as CASTTRGDTQYF.